The TCR beta chain under discussion was sequenced for a study of identical twins. The CDR3 consists of 13 residues. Trimming removed 4 bases from V and 3 bases from J, with 11 bases in between. CDR1 is SGHRS, CDR2 YFSETQ, per germline. In the case of this clonotype: Its specificity is unknown.

Study results and limitations: Within monozygotic twins, out-of-frame TCR alpha sharing was underestimated by the models. Out-of-frame alpha sequences shared by twins were enriched for low generation probability.

Unique molecular identifiers were present on cDNA, and template switching added a universal primer site. TCRdb re-called the 5' RACE reads with MiXCR, one entry per CDR3 protein. The sample lists 690,000 or so distinct CDR3 sequences; 8.6% were seen once. These data also featured in a second study, about yellow fever vaccine responses in identical twins.

This chain connects TRBV5-1 to TRBJ2-7; D may be TRBD1 (6 bases). Sequencing used PBMCs. The receptor was derived from a woman under 30 in good health. CDR3 residues: CASSDAGDYEQYF. In DNA form, the CDR3 reads TGCGCCAGCAGCGACGCAGGGGACTACGAGCAGTACTTC.